These T cell receptor beta chains were read from a single sample in a study of T cell responses to AZD1222 COVID-19 vaccine. The method was immunoSEQ multiplex PCR; TCRdb's version includes in-frame clones alone and lacks a portion of them. The repertoire holds approximately 150,000 clones, around 90% seen once, with approximately 3.3% in the top ten. The starting material was peripheral blood, obtained 28 days after the second AZD1222 dose. The receptors were sampled from an adult who received the AZD1222 COVID-19 vaccine. CDR3s include the opening cysteine and the closing phenylalanine or tryptophan. D genes are given only for firm matches. Part of the rows lack a size; the others show once, few, many or a class for expanded clones.

d_gene: NA; abundance: NA; len: 12; v_gene: TRBV11-2; j_gene: TRBJ1-4; CDR3aa: CASSLGGEKLFF; CDR3nt: TGTGCCAGCAGCTTAGGTGGGGAAAAACTGTTTTTT
d_gene: TRBD2; abundance: NA; len: 14; v_gene: TRBV4-1; j_gene: TRBJ2-1; CDR3aa: CASSRGLVYNEQFF; CDR3nt: TGCGCCAGCAGCCGAGGACTAGTCTACAATGAGCAGTTCTTC
d_gene: TRBD2; abundance: NA; len: 15; v_gene: TRBV13; j_gene: TRBJ2-7; CDR3aa: CASSFGLAGFGEQYF; CDR3nt: TGTGCCAGCAGCTTTGGACTAGCGGGATTCGGCGAGCAGTACTTC
d_gene: NA; abundance: NA; len: 11; v_gene: TRBV2; j_gene: TRBJ1-1; CDR3aa: CASRSEAEAFF; CDR3nt: TGTGCCAGCAGGAGTGAGGCAGAAGCTTTCTTT
d_gene: NA; abundance: NA; len: 15; v_gene: TRBV28; j_gene: TRBJ1-2; CDR3aa: CASSFPTGQFYGYTF; CDR3nt: TGTGCCAGCAGTTTCCCAACAGGACAGTTCTATGGCTACACCTTC
d_gene: NA; abundance: NA; len: 13; v_gene: TRBV2; j_gene: TRBJ2-2; CDR3aa: CASSLSQSGELFF; CDR3nt: TGTGCCAGCAGTCTATCCCAGTCGGGGGAGCTGTTTTTT
d_gene: TRBD1; abundance: NA; len: 18; v_gene: TRBV5-1; j_gene: TRBJ1-2; CDR3aa: CASSLGDREGFNNYGYTF; CDR3nt: TGCGCCAGCAGCTTGGGAGACAGGGAAGGTTTTAACAACTATGGCTACACCTTC
d_gene: NA; abundance: NA; len: 14; v_gene: TRBV3-1/TRBV3-2; j_gene: TRBJ2-5; CDR3aa: CASSPRGGGETQYF; CDR3nt: TGTGCCAGCAGCCCCCGGGGCGGTGGAGAGACCCAGTACTTC
d_gene: NA; abundance: NA; len: 13; v_gene: TRBV7-2; j_gene: TRBJ2-1; CDR3aa: CASSSDTGNEQFF; CDR3nt: TGTGCCAGCAGCTCAGACACGGGCAATGAGCAGTTCTTC
d_gene: NA; abundance: NA; len: 14; v_gene: TRBV28; j_gene: TRBJ1-2; CDR3aa: CASSQMGGFVGYTF; CDR3nt: TGTGCCAGCAGTCAAATGGGGGGTTTTGTTGGCTACACCTTC
d_gene: NA; abundance: NA; len: 14; v_gene: TRBV10-3; j_gene: TRBJ2-7; CDR3aa: CAIRQGGSSYEQYF; CDR3nt: TGTGCCATACGACAGGGAGGAAGTTCCTACGAGCAGTACTTC
d_gene: TRBD2; abundance: once; len: 14; v_gene: TRBV10-2; j_gene: TRBJ2-7; CDR3aa: CASSPGTSGREQYF; CDR3nt: TGCGCCAGCAGCCCCGGGACTAGCGGGAGGGAGCAGTACTTC
d_gene: NA; abundance: NA; len: 15; v_gene: TRBV9; j_gene: TRBJ2-3; CDR3aa: CASSVDASRTDTQYF; CDR3nt: TGTGCCAGCAGCGTAGACGCTAGCAGAACAGATACGCAGTATTTT
d_gene: NA; abundance: NA; len: 16; v_gene: TRBV18; j_gene: TRBJ2-7; CDR3aa: CASSPVVEGGSHEQYF; CDR3nt: TGTGCCAGCTCACCAGTCGTTGAGGGAGGATCCCACGAGCAGTACTTC
d_gene: NA; abundance: few; len: 15; v_gene: TRBV19; j_gene: TRBJ1-4; CDR3aa: CASSMKGVGNEKLFF; CDR3nt: TGTGCCAGTAGTATGAAAGGGGTAGGAAATGAAAAACTGTTTTTT
d_gene: NA; abundance: NA; len: 18; v_gene: TRBV5-4; j_gene: TRBJ2-7; CDR3aa: CASSAPPGEYKGRYEQYF; CDR3nt: TGTGCCAGCAGCGCCCCCCCCGGGGAGTACAAAGGGCGTTACGAGCAGTACTTC
d_gene: NA; abundance: NA; len: 13; v_gene: TRBV19; j_gene: TRBJ2-7; CDR3aa: CASSNQGRDEQYF; CDR3nt: TGTGCCAGTAGTAATCAAGGAAGGGACGAGCAGTACTTC
d_gene: NA; abundance: NA; len: 13; v_gene: TRBV11-3; j_gene: TRBJ1-1; CDR3aa: CASSLESATEAFF; CDR3nt: TGTGCCAGCAGCTTAGAGTCGGCCACTGAAGCTTTCTTT
d_gene: NA; abundance: NA; len: 12; v_gene: TRBV28; j_gene: TRBJ1-2; CDR3aa: CASGSRSNGYTF; CDR3nt: TGTGCCAGCGGATCGAGGTCTAATGGCTACACCTTC
d_gene: NA; abundance: NA; len: 13; v_gene: TRBV19; j_gene: TRBJ2-5; CDR3aa: CASSPNKEETQYF; CDR3nt: TGTGCCAGTAGTCCTAACAAAGAAGAGACCCAGTACTTC
d_gene: NA; abundance: NA; len: 17; v_gene: TRBV5-1; j_gene: TRBJ1-3; CDR3aa: CASSPMTDISSGNTIYF; CDR3nt: TGCGCCAGCAGCCCGATGACAGATATCTCCTCTGGAAACACCATATATTTT
d_gene: NA; abundance: NA; len: 14; v_gene: TRBV9; j_gene: TRBJ2-5; CDR3aa: CASSPSGVRETQYF; CDR3nt: TGTGCCAGCAGCCCCTCGGGGGTTCGCGAGACCCAGTACTTC